The rows below give T cell receptor beta chains drawn from one sample of a study of molecular identifiers for immune sequencing clone quantification. One entry per CDR3 protein results from TCRdb running MiXCR on the PCR reads. The sample has approximately 680,000 distinct CDR3 sequences; around 25% are singletons. The sample consisted of naive CD8+ T cells from blood, with Jurkat cell RNA spiked in. The receptor source for this set is a human donor in good health. Some libraries in this study had Jurkat cell RNA spiked in. Both conserved end residues are part of each CDR3. The order of the fields is D gene, J gene, clone size, V gene, CDR3 protein, CDR3 DNA. A D gene is named only where the DNA matches it firmly. For some rows the clone size is stated as once, few or many, or as a class when expanded; others skip it.

D: NA; J: TRBJ1-2; size: NA; V: TRBV20-1; CDR3: CSARLPRGYTDYGYTF; DNA: TGCAGTGCTAGGCTCCCCCGAGGGTACACTGACTATGGCTACACCTTC
D: TRBD2; J: TRBJ2-3; size: few; V: TRBV29-1; CDR3: CSVENWTSGVNTDTQYF; DNA: TGCAGCGTTGAAAACTGGACTAGCGGGGTGAACACAGATACGCAGTATTTT
D: NA; J: TRBJ1-2; size: few; V: TRBV28; CDR3: CASSPPEGHLGYGYTF; DNA: TGTGCCAGCAGTCCCCCCGAGGGCCATCTAGGCTATGGCTACACCTTC
D: NA; J: TRBJ2-5; size: NA; V: TRBV3-1; CDR3: CASSQGVSLDMYQETQYF; DNA: TGTGCCAGCAGCCAAGGAGTATCACTCGATATGTACCAAGAGACCCAGTACTTC
D: TRBD2; J: TRBJ2-5; size: few; V: TRBV6-5; CDR3: CASSYSGTQETQYF; DNA: TGTGCCAGCAGTTATAGCGGGACTCAAGAGACCCAGTACTTC
D: TRBD1; J: TRBJ2-3; size: many; V: TRBV5-4; CDR3: CASSFKDRARDTQYF; DNA: TGTGCCAGCAGCTTCAAGGACAGGGCTCGGGATACGCAGTATTTT
D: NA; J: TRBJ1-5; size: many; V: TRBV20-1; CDR3: CSAPRGLPQHF; DNA: TGCAGTGCTCCCCGGGGACTGCCCCAGCATTTT
D: NA; J: TRBJ1-5; size: NA; V: TRBV4-3; CDR3: CARRPARGGNQPPHF; DNA: TGCGCCCGCCGCCCAGCTCGGGGCGGTAATCAGCCCCCGCATTTT
D: NA; J: TRBJ1-1; size: NA; V: TRBV5-5; CDR3: CASSWAEENTEAFF; DNA: TGTGCCAGCAGTTGGGCCGAGGAGAACACTGAAGCTTTCTTT
D: NA; J: TRBJ1-2; size: many; V: TRBV4-1; CDR3: CASSYKVDHYGYTF; DNA: TGCGCCAGCAGCTACAAGGTGGATCACTATGGCTACACCTTC
D: NA; J: TRBJ2-5; size: many; V: TRBV21-1; CDR3: CASSNTVLAGEETQYF; DNA: TGTGCCAGCAGCAATACTGTACTAGCGGGAGAAGAGACCCAGTACTTC
D: TRBD2; J: TRBJ2-1; size: few; V: TRBV19; CDR3: CASRPSSGNPAEQFF; DNA: TGTGCCAGTAGACCATCTAGCGGAAACCCTGCAGAGCAGTTCTTC
D: NA; J: TRBJ2-3; size: many; V: TRBV6-5; CDR3: CASTGSLSGTDTQYF; DNA: TGTGCCAGCACCGGGAGCCTTTCGGGCACAGATACGCAGTATTTT
D: NA; J: TRBJ1-1; size: many; V: TRBV7-6; CDR3: CAIRNGPGSMNTEAFF; DNA: TGTGCCATCCGAAACGGGCCAGGTTCCATGAACACTGAAGCTTTCTTT
D: NA; J: TRBJ1-1; size: NA; V: TRBV19; CDR3: CASSMRGAGNTEAFF; DNA: TGTGCCAGTAGTATGCGAGGGGCAGGGAACACTGAAGCTTTCTTT
D: NA; J: TRBJ1-4; size: NA; V: TRBV4-3; CDR3: CASSQGGKFGKLFF; DNA: TGCGCCAGCAGCCAGGGGGGAAAGTTCGGAAAACTGTTTTTT
D: TRBD1; J: TRBJ2-7; size: many; V: TRBV27; CDR3: CASSYGTGEYEQYF; DNA: TGTGCCAGCAGTTACGGGACAGGGGAGTACGAGCAGTACTTC
D: TRBD2; J: TRBJ2-1; size: few; V: TRBV24-1; CDR3: CATSAIGAAGAGYNEQFF; DNA: TGTGCCACCAGCGCCATAGGGGCAGCGGGAGCGGGTTACAATGAGCAGTTCTTC
D: TRBD1; J: TRBJ2-5; size: many; V: TRBV7-6; CDR3: CASSLGVRGTRETQYF; DNA: TGTGCCAGCAGCTTAGGAGTCAGGGGGACGCGAGAGACCCAGTACTTC
D: NA; J: TRBJ2-7; size: many; V: TRBV10-3; CDR3: CATEDYYEQYF; DNA: TGTGCCACCGAGGACTATTACGAGCAGTACTTC
D: NA; J: TRBJ1-1; size: few; V: TRBV7-9; CDR3: CASSATRSEAFF; DNA: TGTGCCAGCAGCGCGACCAGGAGTGAAGCTTTCTTT
D: TRBD2; J: TRBJ2-1; size: NA; V: TRBV7-9; CDR3: CASSPGREGVNEQFF; DNA: TGTGCCAGCAGCCCGGGGCGGGAGGGGGTTAATGAGCAGTTCTTC
D: NA; J: TRBJ2-7; size: NA; V: TRBV19; CDR3: CASRSQTGGTYEQYF; DNA: TGTGCCAGTAGGTCACAGACAGGTGGAACCTACGAGCAGTACTTC
D: NA; J: TRBJ2-6; size: many; V: TRBV7-9; CDR3: CASSLVAGANVLTF; DNA: TGTGCCAGCAGCTTAGTAGCTGGGGCCAACGTCCTGACTTTC
D: TRBD2; J: TRBJ2-1; size: NA; V: TRBV12-3/TRBV12-4; CDR3: CASSSSGGSRDEQFF; DNA: TGTGCCAGCAGTTCCTCTGGCGGGAGTCGGGATGAGCAGTTCTTC
D: NA; J: TRBJ2-5; size: NA; V: TRBV7-6; CDR3: CASSLAQDSRAPWRETQYF; DNA: TGTGCCAGCAGCTTAGCTCAAGACTCTCGAGCCCCATGGAGGGAGACCCAGTACTTC
D: TRBD1; J: TRBJ1-6; size: NA; V: TRBV6-6; CDR3: CASKNDRAHSPLHF; DNA: TGTGCCAGCAAAAACGACAGGGCCCATTCACCCCTCCACTTT
D: TRBD2; J: TRBJ2-5; size: NA; V: TRBV5-5; CDR3: CASSLWTSGTQETQYF; DNA: TGTGCCAGCAGCTTATGGACTAGCGGGACCCAAGAGACCCAGTACTTC
D: NA; J: TRBJ2-7; size: few; V: TRBV19; CDR3: CASEDGVSTEQYF; DNA: TGTGCCAGTGAGGACGGGGTCTCTACGGAGCAGTACTTC
D: NA; J: TRBJ1-5; size: NA; V: TRBV9; CDR3: CANSATGNSNQPQHF; DNA: TGTGCCAACAGCGCGACAGGAAATAGCAATCAGCCCCAGCATTTT
D: TRBD1; J: TRBJ1-1; size: many; V: TRBV4-1; CDR3: CASSPWTGENTEAFF; DNA: TGTGCCAGCAGCCCGTGGACAGGAGAAAACACTGAAGCTTTCTTT
D: NA; J: TRBJ2-7; size: many; V: TRBV5-6; CDR3: CASSLVTAVYEQYF; DNA: TGTGCCAGCAGCTTGGTGACAGCAGTATACGAGCAGTACTTC
D: NA; J: TRBJ2-3; size: many; V: TRBV5-1; CDR3: CASSLASGVSTDTQYF; DNA: TGCGCCAGCAGCTTGGCCTCGGGGGTAAGCACAGATACGCAGTATTTT
D: TRBD2; J: TRBJ2-1; size: many; V: TRBV6-2/TRBV6-3; CDR3: CASSNTNGAGYNEQFF; DNA: TGTGCCAGCAGTAACACCAACGGAGCGGGGTACAATGAGCAGTTCTTC
D: TRBD1; J: TRBJ2-3; size: few; V: TRBV12-3/TRBV12-4; CDR3: CASSWTGGWSTDTQYF; DNA: TGTGCCAGCAGTTGGACAGGGGGCTGGAGCACAGATACGCAGTATTTT
D: NA; J: TRBJ2-3; size: many; V: TRBV12-3/TRBV12-4; CDR3: CASSFGGGADTQYF; DNA: TGTGCCAGCAGTTTCGGGGGAGGTGCAGATACGCAGTATTTT
D: TRBD2; J: TRBJ2-3; size: NA; V: TRBV27; CDR3: CASSWTSGRSDPQYF; DNA: TGTGCCAGCAGTTGGACTAGCGGGAGATCAGATCCGCAGTATTTT
D: TRBD1; J: TRBJ2-7; size: NA; V: TRBV6-5; CDR3: CTSSYSTGVVNYEQYF; DNA: TGTACCAGCAGTTACTCAACAGGGGTAGTCAACTACGAGCAGTACTTC
D: NA; J: TRBJ2-7; size: many; V: TRBV20-1; CDR3: CSARVEGNEQYF; DNA: TGCAGTGCTAGAGTAGAAGGTAACGAGCAGTACTTC
D: NA; J: TRBJ1-3; size: NA; V: TRBV25-1; CDR3: CASSETRVSGNTIYF; DNA: TGTGCCAGCAGTGAAACGAGGGTCTCTGGAAACACCATATATTTT
D: NA; J: TRBJ1-2; size: NA; V: TRBV9; CDR3: CASSVRNYGYTF; DNA: TGTGCCAGCAGCGTACGCAACTATGGCTACACCTTC
D: NA; J: TRBJ1-5; size: many; V: TRBV6-5; CDR3: CASSLWGGSNQPQHF; DNA: TGTGCCAGCAGTTTGTGGGGCGGAAGCAATCAGCCCCAGCATTTT